These 10 T cell receptor beta chains came from one sample sequenced in a study of blood T cell repertoires in COVID-19. Data came from immunoSEQ multiplex PCR; TCRdb stores just in-frame clones and leaves some out. The data show 250,000 to 350,000 clones, more than 80% seen once. The sequencing input was peripheral blood. Receptor source: a woman in her twenties or thirties with active or convalescent COVID-19.

The chain recombines TRBV13 with TRBJ2-6; 8 nucleotides align to TRBD1. The germline V gene encodes CDR1 PRHDT and CDR2 FYEKMQ (reference sequence). With V trimmed by 0 bases and J by 2 bases, 6 bases remained unmatched. The CDR3 is made up of 18 amino acids. The CDR3: CASSLGRTGRTGANVLTF. The CDR3 coding sequence is TGTGCCAGCAGCTTAGGGCGGACAGGGAGGACTGGGGCCAACGTCCTGACTTTC.

The chain recombines TRBV27 with TRBJ2-5; 8 bases map to TRBD1. Trimming cost V 3 bases and J 4 bases; bases outside gene matches: 4. Germline lookup yields CDR1 MNHEY and CDR2 SMNVEV (reference sequence). CDR3 length: 14 residues. This CDR3 reads CASSFFQGAETQYF. CDR3 in DNA: TGTGCCAGCAGTTTTTTCCAGGGGGCAGAGACCCAGTACTTC.

The DNA for the CDR3 is TGTGCCAGCAGCCAGGGACAGGGTCAGACAGATACGCAGTATTTT. This codes for CASSQGQGQTDTQYF. V is TRBV27 and J is TRBJ2-3; 9 bases map to TRBD1. The CDR3 runs to 15 residues. Trimming at V came to 6 bases and at J to 3 bases, leaving 7 bases not matched to a gene. Germline V gene sequence: CDR1 MNHEY, CDR2 SMNVEV (reference sequence).

This clone was detected ten times or more. V and J are TRBV28 and TRBJ1-2; perhaps TRBD1 as D (5 bases). V gave up 6 bases and J gave up 4 bases, with 12 bases separating them. The CDR3 has 13 residues. Germline V gives CDR1 MDHEN, CDR2 SYDVKM. The CDR3 DNA reads TGTGCCAGCAGAGTGGGGACTGCCTATGGCTACACCTTC. The encoded protein is CASRVGTAYGYTF.

This clone has only one observation. The CDR3 sequence is CASSITGDYGYTF. The CDR3 DNA reads TGTGCCAGTAGTATAACCGGTGACTATGGCTACACCTTC. The chain has TRBV19 and TRBJ1-2, with D unresolved. The germline gives CDR1 LNHDA, CDR2 SQIVND (reference sequence). With 2 bases removed from V and 3 bases from J, the gap between germline ends came to 7 bases. CDR3 length: 13 residues. Based on the CDR3 plus reference TRBV19 and TRBJ1-2, the full variable domain is DGGITQSPKYLFRKEGQNVTLSCEQNLNHDAMYWYRQDPGQGLRLIYYSQIVNDFQKGDIAEGYSVSREKKESFPLTVTSAQKNPTAFYLCASSITGDYGYTFGSGTRLTVV.

The chain has TRBV4-3 and TRBJ1-2; 8 nucleotides align to TRBD1. The CDR3 runs 16 residues. V shed 6 bases, J shed 0 bases, and the junction held 9 bases outside the gene matches. Germline values: CDR1 LGHNA, CDR2 YSLEER. The CDR3 coding sequence is TGCGCCAGCAGTCCCCGTTGGACAGGGACTAACTATGGCTACACCTTC. Its protein is CASSPRWTGTNYGYTF.

V and J are TRBV19 and TRBJ1-1; maybe TRBD1 (6 bases). The CDR3 covers 14 residues. Germline CDR1 and CDR2: LNHDA and SQIVND (reference sequence). V lost 4 bases to trimming and J lost 6 bases, with 15 bases between them. The CDR3 sequence is CASSSYPGQSEAFF. Written as DNA, the CDR3 is TGTGCCAGTAGTAGTTACCCTGGACAGTCTGAAGCTTTCTTT. Combining the CDR3 with reference TRBV19 and TRBJ1-1 gives the whole variable domain DGGITQSPKYLFRKEGQNVTLSCEQNLNHDAMYWYRQDPGQGLRLIYYSQIVNDFQKGDIAEGYSVSREKKESFPLTVTSAQKNPTAFYLCASSSYPGQSEAFFGQGTRLTVV.

Details on this clone: A junction end diverges from the germline sequence, so it may reflect a read error. This sequence joins TRBV7-7 and TRBJ2-1; 9 bases are shared with TRBD1. Germline assignment: CDR1 SSHAT and CDR2 FNYEAQ (reference sequence). The CDR3 sequence is 13 residues long. The DNA for the CDR3 is TGTGCTAGCAGCGTGGACAGGGGTGATGAGCAGTTCTTC. It translates to CASSVDRGDEQFF.

As regards this clone: Other DNA sequences from this sample encode an identical CDR3 as well. The V call is TRBV13, the J call TRBJ1-2, with 7 bases that match TRBD1. V trimming: 4 bases; J trimming: 5 bases; junction bases outside the gene matches: 4. The CDR3 loop spans 13 amino acids. Germline V lookup: CDR1 PRHDT, CDR2 FYEKMQ (reference sequence). CDR3 nucleotides: TGTGCCAGCAGCTCCCGGACAGGTTATGGCTACACCTTC. Amino acids: CASSSRTGYGYTF.

The chain joins TRBV28 to TRBJ2-3, with D possibly being TRBD2 (5 bases). V was pared by 7 bases and J by 0 bases, with 11 bases between. Germline CDR1 MDHEN, CDR2 SYDVKM. The CDR3 is made up of 14 amino acids. The CDR3 region is CASNGVTSTDTQYF. The CDR3 DNA follows: TGTGCCAGCAACGGGGTCACGAGCACAGATACGCAGTATTTT.